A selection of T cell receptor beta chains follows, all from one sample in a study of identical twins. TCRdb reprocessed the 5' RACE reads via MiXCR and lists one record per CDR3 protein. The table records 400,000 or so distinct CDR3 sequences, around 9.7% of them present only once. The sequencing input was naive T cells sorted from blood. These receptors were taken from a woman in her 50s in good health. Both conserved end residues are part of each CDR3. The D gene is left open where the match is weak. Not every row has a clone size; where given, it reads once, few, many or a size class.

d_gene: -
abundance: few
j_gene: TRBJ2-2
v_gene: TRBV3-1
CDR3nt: TGTGCCAGCAGCCAACCGCTCCTCGGGGAGCTGTTTTTT
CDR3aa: CASSQPLLGELFF

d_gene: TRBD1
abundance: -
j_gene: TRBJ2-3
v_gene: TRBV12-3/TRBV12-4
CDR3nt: TGTGCCAGCAGGGGGACAGAGACTAGCACAGATACGCAGTATTTT
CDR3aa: CASRGTETSTDTQYF

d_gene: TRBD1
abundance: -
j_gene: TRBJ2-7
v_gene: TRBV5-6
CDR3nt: TGTGCCAGCAGCATCGGGACAGTTTACGAGCAGTACTTC
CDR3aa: CASSIGTVYEQYF

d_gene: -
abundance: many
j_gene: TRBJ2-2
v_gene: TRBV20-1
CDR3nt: TGCAGTGCTAGAGACGCCAGGGCCGGTTCCGGGGAGCTGTTTTTT
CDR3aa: CSARDARAGSGELFF

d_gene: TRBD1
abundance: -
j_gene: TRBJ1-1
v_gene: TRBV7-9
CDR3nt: TGTGCCAGCAGCTTAAGGACAGGGTCAAACGCTGAAGCTTTCTTT
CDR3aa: CASSLRTGSNAEAFF

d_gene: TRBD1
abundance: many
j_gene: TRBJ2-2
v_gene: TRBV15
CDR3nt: TGTGCCACCAGCACGGACAGGGAGGCCACCGGGGAGCTGTTTTTT
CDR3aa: CATSTDREATGELFF

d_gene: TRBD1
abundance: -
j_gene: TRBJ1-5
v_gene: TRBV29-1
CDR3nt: TGCAGCGCAAGGACAGGGCAAGTCGCCCAGCATTTT
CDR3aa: CSARTGQVAQHF

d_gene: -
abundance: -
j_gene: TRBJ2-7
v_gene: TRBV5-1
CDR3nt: TGCGCCAGCAGCGAAGGCCCGGGACACCTCTCCTACGAGCAGTACTTC
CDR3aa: CASSEGPGHLSYEQYF

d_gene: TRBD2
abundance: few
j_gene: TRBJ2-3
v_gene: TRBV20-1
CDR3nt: TGCAGTGCTAGAGGGGGACTAGCGGATCTTCACACTAGCACAGATACGCAGTATTTT
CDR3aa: CSARGGLADLHTSTDTQYF

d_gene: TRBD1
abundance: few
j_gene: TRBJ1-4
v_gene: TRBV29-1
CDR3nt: TGCAGCGTTGTAGACAGGGTACAGGAAAAACTGTTTTTT
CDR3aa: CSVVDRVQEKLFF

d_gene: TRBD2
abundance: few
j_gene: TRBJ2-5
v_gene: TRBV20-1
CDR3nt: TGCAGTGCCGCCTGGTTGGGACTAAGACTGGAGGACCAGTACTTC
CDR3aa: CSAAWLGLRLEDQYF

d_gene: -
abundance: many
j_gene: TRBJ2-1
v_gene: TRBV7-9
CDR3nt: TGTGCCAGCAGCGTACCGAATGAGCAGTTCTTC
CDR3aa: CASSVPNEQFF

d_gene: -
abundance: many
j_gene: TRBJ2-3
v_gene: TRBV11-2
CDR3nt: TGTGCCAGCAGCTTAAGACAGTTCACAGATACGCAGTATTTT
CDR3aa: CASSLRQFTDTQYF

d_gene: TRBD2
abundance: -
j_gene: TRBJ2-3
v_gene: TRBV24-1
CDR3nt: TGTGCCACCAGTGATCGGACTAGCGTAGATACGCAGTATTTT
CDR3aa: CATSDRTSVDTQYF

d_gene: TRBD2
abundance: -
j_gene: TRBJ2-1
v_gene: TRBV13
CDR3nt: TGTGCCAGCAGCTTATCTGCGGGAGGGCGAGATGAGCAGTTCTTC
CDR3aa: CASSLSAGGRDEQFF

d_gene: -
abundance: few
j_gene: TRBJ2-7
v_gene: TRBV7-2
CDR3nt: TGTGCCAGCAGCTTAGAAGGGACCGGGTTATACGAGCAGTACTTC
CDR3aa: CASSLEGTGLYEQYF

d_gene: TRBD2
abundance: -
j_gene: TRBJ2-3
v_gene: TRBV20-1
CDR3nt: TGCAGTGCTATCCCTAGCGGGATGGCAGATACGCAGTATTTT
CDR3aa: CSAIPSGMADTQYF

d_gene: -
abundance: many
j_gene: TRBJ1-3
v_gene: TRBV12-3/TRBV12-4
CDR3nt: TGTGCCAGCAGCACCAGGGTAGAAAACACCATATATTTT
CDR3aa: CASSTRVENTIYF

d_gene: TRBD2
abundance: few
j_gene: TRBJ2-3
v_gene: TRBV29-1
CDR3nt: TGCAGCGTTAGATCTAGCGGGAGAACCCTTCCCCCAGATACGCAGTATTTT
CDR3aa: CSVRSSGRTLPPDTQYF

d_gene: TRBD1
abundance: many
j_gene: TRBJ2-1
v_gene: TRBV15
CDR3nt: TGTGCCACCAGCAGAGTCAGGGGGGAGCAGTTCTTC
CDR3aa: CATSRVRGEQFF

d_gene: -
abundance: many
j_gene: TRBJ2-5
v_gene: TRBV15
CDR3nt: TGTGCCACCAGCCCTTGGGCGGGGAACCAAGAGACCCAGTACTTC
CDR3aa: CATSPWAGNQETQYF

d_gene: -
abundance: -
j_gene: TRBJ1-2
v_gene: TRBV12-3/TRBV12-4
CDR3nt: TGTGCCAGCAGTTTAGAGGGGGGTGCTGGCTACACCTTC
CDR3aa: CASSLEGGAGYTF

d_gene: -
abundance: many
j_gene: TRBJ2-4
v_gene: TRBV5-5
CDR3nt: TGTGCCAGCAGCTTGGAGGCAGGGAGGGCCAAAAACATTCAGTACTTC
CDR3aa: CASSLEAGRAKNIQYF

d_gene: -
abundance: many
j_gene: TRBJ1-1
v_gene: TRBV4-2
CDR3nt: TGTGCCAGCAGCCAAGATCGTCGGAACACTGAAGCTTTCTTT
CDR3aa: CASSQDRRNTEAFF

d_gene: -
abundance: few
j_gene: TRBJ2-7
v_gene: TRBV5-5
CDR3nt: TGTGCCAGCAGCTCCGCGCAGATCTACGAGCAGTACTTC
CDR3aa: CASSSAQIYEQYF

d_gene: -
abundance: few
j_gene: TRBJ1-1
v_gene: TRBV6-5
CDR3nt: TGTGCCAGCCGGAGGAGTCGGAACACTGAAGCTTTCTTT
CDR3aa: CASRRSRNTEAFF

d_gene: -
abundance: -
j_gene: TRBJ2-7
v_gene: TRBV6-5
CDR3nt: TGTGCCAGCAGCCCCGTAAGCTCCTACGAGCAGTACTTC
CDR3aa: CASSPVSSYEQYF

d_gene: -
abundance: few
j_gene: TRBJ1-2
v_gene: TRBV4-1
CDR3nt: TGCGCCAGCAGCCAAGAACCCGTTGGTACTAACTATGGCTACACCTTC
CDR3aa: CASSQEPVGTNYGYTF

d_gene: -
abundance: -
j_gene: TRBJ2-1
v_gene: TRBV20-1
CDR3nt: TGCAGTGCCCCAACCCAGGGACCGGGCAATGAGCAGTTCTTC
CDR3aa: CSAPTQGPGNEQFF

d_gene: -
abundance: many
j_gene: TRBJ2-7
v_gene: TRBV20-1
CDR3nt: TGCAGTGCTAGAGTGGCTAGCGTCTACGAGCAGTACTTC
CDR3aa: CSARVASVYEQYF

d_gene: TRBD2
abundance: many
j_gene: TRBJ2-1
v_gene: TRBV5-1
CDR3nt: TGCGCCAGCAGCTTCAGCGGGACGAACAATGAGCAGTTCTTC
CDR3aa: CASSFSGTNNEQFF

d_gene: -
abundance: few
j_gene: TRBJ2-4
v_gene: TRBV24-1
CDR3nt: TGTGCCACCAGTCCCTCAGGGGCCAAAAACATTCAGTACTTC
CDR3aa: CATSPSGAKNIQYF

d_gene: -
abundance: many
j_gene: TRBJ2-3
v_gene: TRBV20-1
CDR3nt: TGCAGTGCGCCGAGGGACACCAGCACAGATACGCAGTATTTT
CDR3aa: CSAPRDTSTDTQYF

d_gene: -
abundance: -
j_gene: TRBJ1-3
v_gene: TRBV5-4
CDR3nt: TGTGCCAGCAGCTTGCGGGGAGGTGGAAACACCATATATTTT
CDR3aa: CASSLRGGGNTIYF

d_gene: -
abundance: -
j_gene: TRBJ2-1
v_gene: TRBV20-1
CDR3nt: TGCAGTGCTAGAGATCGGCGGGCCTCCTACAATGAGCAGTTCTTC
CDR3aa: CSARDRRASYNEQFF

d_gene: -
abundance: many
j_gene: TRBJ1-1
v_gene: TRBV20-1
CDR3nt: TGCAGTGCTAGAGCATATCAGGGGTTGGGGACAGCTTTCTTT
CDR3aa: CSARAYQGLGTAFF

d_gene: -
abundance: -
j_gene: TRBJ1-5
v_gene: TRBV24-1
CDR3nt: TGTGCCACCAGTGACAGAGTCCAGCCCCAGCATTTT
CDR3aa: CATSDRVQPQHF

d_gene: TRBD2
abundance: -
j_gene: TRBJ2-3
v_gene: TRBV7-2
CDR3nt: TGTGCCAGCAGCTCGCCTAGCGGGATCACAGATACGCAGTATTTT
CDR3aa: CASSSPSGITDTQYF

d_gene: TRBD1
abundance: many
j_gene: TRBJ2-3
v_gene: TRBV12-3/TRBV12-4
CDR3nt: TGTGCCAGCAGCCGGGACAGGGAGACAGATACGCAGTATTTT
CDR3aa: CASSRDRETDTQYF

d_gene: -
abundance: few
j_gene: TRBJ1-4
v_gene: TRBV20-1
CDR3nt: TGCAGTGCTAGAGATCTCACAGAGGGAAAACTGTTTTTT
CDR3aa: CSARDLTEGKLFF

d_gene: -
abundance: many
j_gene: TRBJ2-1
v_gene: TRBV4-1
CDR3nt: TGCGCCAGCAGCCAGCTGGGCGGAAATGAGCAGTTCTTC
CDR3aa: CASSQLGGNEQFF

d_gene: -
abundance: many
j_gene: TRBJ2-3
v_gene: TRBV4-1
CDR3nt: TGCGCCAGCAGCCAGTACACCAGCGCCAGGACAGATACGCAGTATTTT
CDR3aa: CASSQYTSARTDTQYF